This entry lists 23 T cell receptor beta chains sequenced from one sample in a study of blood T cell repertoires in COVID-19 (dated by TCRdb to the early 2020s). Library generation was performed with the immunoSEQ multiplex PCR assay. Held by TCRdb, this immuneACCESS table contains in-frame sequences only and omits some clones. Under half of the omission traces to an unresolved V gene where checked; the cause of the rest is unknown. The sample has 30,000 to 40,000 clones on record, approximately 90% of them singletons. The ten largest clones add up to under 2.5% of the sample. The sequenced material came from peripheral blood. The source of these receptors is a man aged 45-65 years with active COVID-19.

This chain links TRBV6-2 or TRBV6-3 with TRBJ1-1, with D possibly matching TRBD1 (5 bases). Deletions cut 0 bases from V and 10 bases from J, with 15 bases between. CDR3 length: 14 residues. Per germline, CDR1 MNHEY and CDR2 SVGEGT. CDR3 protein: CASSYSILGGLAFF. CDR3 nucleotide sequence: TGTGCCAGCAGTTACTCGATCCTCGGGGGGTTAGCTTTCTTT.

This rearrangement joins TRBV6-5 to TRBJ1-4; D is perhaps TRBD1 (6 bases). V lost 5 bases and J 3 bases, leaving 10 bases between the germline ends. The CDR3 consists of 14 residues. CDR1 and CDR2 from the germline V gene are MNHEY and SVGAGI. CDR3 sequence (DNA): TGTGCCAGCAGTCTTCAGGGGTCTAATGAAAAACTGTTTTTT. Residues: CASSLQGSNEKLFF.

This rearrangement joins TRBV5-6 to TRBJ2-7, with a tentative D call TRBD1 (6 bases). CDR3 size: 15 residues. The germline gives CDR1 SGHDT, CDR2 YYEEEE. Trimming pared 2 bases from V and 0 bases from J, leaving 12 bases between. DNA for the CDR3: TGTGCCAGCAGCTTTCCTGGACAGTTCTCCTACGAGCAGTACTTC. Its translation is CASSFPGQFSYEQYF.

The gene calls are TRBV7-6 and TRBJ2-2; 7 nucleotides line up with TRBD1. The CDR3 sequence is 16 residues long. J gave up 0 bases and V 5 bases, and 6 bases lay outside the gene matches. Germline-derived CDR1 and CDR2 are SGHVS and FNYEAQ. CDR3: CASSATGTANTGELFF. CDR3 nucleotides: TGTGCCAGCAGCGCCACCGGGACAGCGAACACCGGGGAGCTGTTTTTT.

The chain couples TRBV9 to TRBJ2-7; D is possibly TRBD1 (6 bases). The CDR3 runs 14 residues. Deletions cut 0 bases from V and 2 bases from J, with 9 bases between. From germline, CDR1 is SGDLS and CDR2 YYNGEE. CDR3 DNA: TGTGCCAGCAGCGTAGGGAGGACAGCCTACGAGCAGTACTTC. It specifies CASSVGRTAYEQYF.

The chain recombines TRBV6-2 or TRBV6-3 with TRBJ1-2; 12 bases line up with TRBD1. The CDR3 is 14 amino acids. The germline CDR1 and CDR2 sequences are MNHEY and SVGEGT. Trimming at V came to 5 bases and at J to 6 bases, leaving 4 bases not matched to a gene. The DNA for the CDR3 is TGTGCCAGCAGTGCCGGGACAGGGGGCCATGGCTACACCTTC. This gives the protein CASSAGTGGHGYTF.

The chain links TRBV19 to TRBJ1-1; the match to TRBD1 covers 9 bases. CDR1 is LNHDA, CDR2 SQIVND, per germline (reference sequence). V shed 2 bases, J shed 11 bases, and the junction held 6 bases outside the gene matches. CDR3 length equals 13 residues. The CDR3 region is CASSIPGTGNAFF. As DNA, the CDR3 is TGTGCCAGTAGTATACCCGGGACAGGGAACGCTTTCTTT.

The chain is built from TRBV27 and TRBJ2-3; 11 positions agree with TRBD2. The germline V gene encodes CDR1 MNHEY and CDR2 SMNVEV (reference sequence). This CDR3 is built from 18 residues. With 7 bases clipped from V and 6 bases from J, the junction kept 18 bases outside the gene matches. CDR3 DNA sequence: TGTGCCAGCATCGCCCTAGTAGCGGGAGGGCCTCCTATTGATACGCAGTATTTT. Translation: CASIALVAGGPPIDTQYF.

This clone came up once. This chain's CDR3 is CATGSGYSYEQYF. CDR3 DNA: TGTGCCACTGGTAGCGGGTACTCCTACGAGCAGTACTTC. The rearrangement joins TRBV10-3 to TRBJ2-7; 7 bases are a match to TRBD2. CDR3 length equals 13 residues. With 10 bases clipped from V and 0 bases from J, the junction kept 6 bases outside the gene matches. Germline CDR1 and CDR2: ENHRY and SYGVKD.

The chain has TRBV19 and TRBJ2-7, with 7 positions matching TRBD1. With V trimmed by 6 bases and J by 8 bases, 4 bases remained unmatched. CDR1 is LNHDA, CDR2 SQIVND, per germline (reference sequence). CDR3 length equals 11 residues. The CDR3 bases are TGTGCCAGTAGCGACAGGGTCCAGCAGTACTTC. Protein product: CASSDRVQQYF.

This rearrangement joins TRBV30 to TRBJ2-3; 7 nucleotides match TRBD1. This CDR3 contains 13 residues. Germline CDR1 reads GTSNPN; CDR2 reads SVGIG (reference sequence). After removal of 5 bases from V and 3 bases from J, the junction contained 5 bases not matched to a gene. CDR3 sequence reads: CAWVRQGTDTQYF. CDR3 in DNA: TGTGCCTGGGTTAGACAGGGAACAGATACGCAGTATTTT.

The rearrangement uses TRBV19 and TRBJ1-5; D is uncertain. Trimming left V 2 bases short and J 4 bases short, with 9 bases between. From germline, CDR1 is LNHDA and CDR2 SQIVND (reference sequence). CDR3 size: 14 residues. The CDR3 DNA reads as TGTGCCAGTAGTATAAGGGAGATAAATCAGCCCCAGCATTTT. Translated, it gives CASSIREINQPQHF.

This clone was recorded only once. This chain joins TRBV18 and TRBJ1-5; 8 positions match TRBD1. The CDR3 loop spans 15 amino acids. Germline assignment: CDR1 KGHSH and CDR2 LQKENI. Trimming took 3 bases from V and 6 from J; bases not matched to a gene: 7. In DNA, the CDR3 is TGTGCCAGCTCACCCGGACAGGGTGGGGGTCAGCCCCAGCATTTT. It yields the protein CASSPGQGGGQPQHF.

The chain has TRBV3-1 (or the pseudogene TRBV3-2) and TRBJ2-5; TRBD2 matches at 8 bases. Germline V gives CDR1 LGHDT, CDR2 YNNKEL (reference sequence). The CDR3 is made up of 14 amino acids. V lost 2 bases, J lost 5 bases, and 4 bases stayed unmatched. CDR3 nucleotides: TGTGCCAGCAGCCAAACCGGACTAGCCGAGACCCAGTACTTC. This sequence encodes CASSQTGLAETQYF.

CDR3 amino acids: CASNDLQRGQDNYGYTF. The CDR3 bases are TGTGCCAGTAATGACCTTCAGAGAGGACAGGATAACTATGGCTACACCTTC. This chain uses TRBV19 with TRBJ1-2; 7 nucleotides align to TRBD1. V lost 7 bases to trimming and J lost 1 base; unmatched junction nucleotides: 15. Germline V gene lookup returns CDR1 LNHDA and CDR2 SQIVND (reference sequence). The CDR3 has 17 amino acids.

V and J are TRBV15 and TRBJ1-1; 7 positions agree with TRBD1. The CDR3 loop spans 13 amino acids. The V gene end was trimmed by 5 bases and the J gene end by 9 bases; junction bases not matched to a gene: 9. Looked up from germline, CDR1 is LNHNV and CDR2 is YYDKDF (reference sequence). CDR3 in amino acids: CATSWDRKEKAFF. CDR3 bases: TGTGCCACCAGCTGGGACAGAAAAGAAAAAGCTTTCTTT. Based on the CDR3 plus reference TRBV15 and TRBJ1-1, the full variable domain is DAMVIQNPRYQVTQFGKPVTLSCSQTLNHNVMYWYQQKSSQAPKLLFHYYDKDFNNEADTPDNFQSRRPNTSFCFLDIRSPGLGDTAMYLCATSWDRKEKAFFGQGTRLTVV.

The V call is TRBV30, the J call TRBJ1-2; tentatively, D is TRBD1 (6 bases). Per the germline V gene, CDR1 is GTSNPN and CDR2 is SVGIG (reference sequence). There are 14 residues in the CDR3. Written as DNA, the CDR3 is TGTGCATCATACAGGGATCTAACTAACTATGGCTACACCTTC. Encoded protein: CASYRDLTNYGYTF.

The genes are TRBV3-1 (or the pseudogene TRBV3-2) and TRBJ1-1; the match to TRBD1 covers 7 bases. CDR1 LGHDT and CDR2 YNNKEL come from the germline V gene (reference sequence). The CDR3 length is 14 residues. The trim removed 3 bases at V and 3 bases at J, leaving 4 bases unmatched. In nucleotides, the CDR3 is TGTGCCAGCAGCCAGCAGGGGGGAGACACTGAAGCTTTCTTT. This sequence encodes CASSQQGGDTEAFF.

This sequence joins TRBV7-9 and TRBJ2-5; 7 positions match TRBD1. V lost 6 bases, J lost 0 bases, and 4 bases stayed unmatched. The CDR3 consists of 14 residues. Germline loops: CDR1 SEHNR, CDR2 FQNEAQ (reference sequence). This CDR3 reads CASRPGTDQETQYF. The CDR3 DNA follows: TGTGCCAGCAGACCGGGGACAGACCAAGAGACCCAGTACTTC.

The chain carries TRBV5-1 and TRBJ2-3, with no clear D. CDR1 and CDR2 from the germline V gene are SGHRS and YFSETQ. V shed 4 bases and J shed 5 bases, with 5 bases lying between them. CDR3 length equals 11 residues. The CDR3 sequence: CASSPGDTQYF. CDR3 sequence (DNA): TGCGCCAGCAGCCCGGGAGATACGCAGTATTTT.

The chain has TRBV7-2 and TRBJ2-7, with D tentatively TRBD2 (6 bases). Germline assignment: CDR1 SGHTA and CDR2 FQGNSA. The V and J ends lost 3 bases and 2 bases respectively, with 11 bases between them. The length of the CDR3 is 14 residues. Written as DNA, the CDR3 is TGTGCCAGCAGCTTCCCCCCGGGGGCCTACGAGCAGTACTTC. Translated: CASSFPPGAYEQYF.

This chain joins TRBV3-1 (or the pseudogene TRBV3-2) and TRBJ2-7; possibly TRBD2 for D (6 bases). Germline CDR1 LGHDT, CDR2 YNNKEL (reference sequence). Trimming removed 4 bases from V and 4 bases from J, with 11 bases in between. This CDR3 has 13 residues. The CDR3 DNA follows: TGTGCCAGCAGCCCTAGCGCGGGGTACGAGCAGTACTTC. Amino acid sequence: CASSPSAGYEQYF.

The chain is built from TRBV5-1 and TRBJ1-1; D is unresolved. The V gene lost 0 bases and the J gene lost 1 base, with 7 bases spanning the gap. Germline V gives CDR1 SGHRS, CDR2 YFSETQ. This CDR3 has 14 residues. The CDR3 spells CASSLADRNTEAFF. CDR3 in DNA: TGCGCCAGCAGCTTGGCCGATAGGAACACTGAAGCTTTCTTT.